This T cell receptor beta chain was recorded in a study of T cell responses to AZD1222 COVID-19 vaccine. Study conclusions and caveats: No repertoire was sampled before or during the peak T cell response, only after it. The breadth and depth of Spike-specific TCRs increased once two AZD1222 doses had been given. Baseline seropositivity characterized only a handful of AZD1222 recipients.

The CDR3 covers 10 residues. V was shortened by 3 bases and J by 6 bases, with 5 bases between the two germline ends. Germline V gives CDR1 DFQATT, CDR2 SNEGSKA (reference sequence). Sequenced by immunoSEQ multiplex PCR; TCRdb stores in-frame clones only, minus some. Counted here are about 99,000 clones, about nine tenths occurring once; the ten biggest clones make up just over 8%. Doses given second, at about 4 or about 12 weeks, were pooled. Regarding this clone: The antigen is unknown.

The sequenced sample was peripheral blood, obtained 28 days after the second AZD1222 dose. This clonotype was sampled from an adult who received the AZD1222 COVID-19 vaccine. The V gene is TRBV20-1, the J gene TRBJ1-2; D not certain. The CDR3 reads CSASLDGYTF. In DNA, the CDR3 is TGCAGTGCTAGTCTGGATGGCTACACCTTC.